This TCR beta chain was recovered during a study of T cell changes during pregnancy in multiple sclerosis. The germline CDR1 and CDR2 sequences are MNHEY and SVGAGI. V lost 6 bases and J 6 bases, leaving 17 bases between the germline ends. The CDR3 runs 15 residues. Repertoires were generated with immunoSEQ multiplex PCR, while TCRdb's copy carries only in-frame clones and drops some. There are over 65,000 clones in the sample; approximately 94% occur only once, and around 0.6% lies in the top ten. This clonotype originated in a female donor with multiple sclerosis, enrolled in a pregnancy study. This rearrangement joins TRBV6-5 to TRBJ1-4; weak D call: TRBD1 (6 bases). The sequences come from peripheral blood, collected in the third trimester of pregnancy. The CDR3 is CASRPLTGIDEKLFF. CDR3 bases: TGTGCCAGCAGACCCCTCACAGGGATCGATGAAAAACTGTTTTTT.